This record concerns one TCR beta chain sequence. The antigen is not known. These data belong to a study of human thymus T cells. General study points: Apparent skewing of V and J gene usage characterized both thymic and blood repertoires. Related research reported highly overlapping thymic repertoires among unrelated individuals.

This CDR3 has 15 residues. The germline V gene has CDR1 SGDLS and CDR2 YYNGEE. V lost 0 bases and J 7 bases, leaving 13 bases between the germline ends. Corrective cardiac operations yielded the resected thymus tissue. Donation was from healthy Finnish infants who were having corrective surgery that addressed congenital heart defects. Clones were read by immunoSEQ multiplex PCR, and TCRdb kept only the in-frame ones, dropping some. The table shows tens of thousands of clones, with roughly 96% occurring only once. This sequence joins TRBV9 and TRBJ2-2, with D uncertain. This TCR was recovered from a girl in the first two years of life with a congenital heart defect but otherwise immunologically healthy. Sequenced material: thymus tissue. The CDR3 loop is CASSVEPVRIGELFF. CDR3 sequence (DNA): TGTGCCAGCAGCGTAGAGCCGGTGCGCATCGGGGAGCTGTTTTTT.